This T cell receptor beta chain was found in a study of cytomegalovirus exposure and HLA in healthy donors (dated by TCRdb to the late 2010s). Study-wide context: According to an earlier analysis of several hundred of the donors, about 179 million T cells yielded 117 million unique TCR beta sequences and 250 to 350 Gb of sequence data. Among under 450 genotyped donors of the cohort, an average of 235,054 unique TCR beta nucleotide sequences were sequenced per donor, around 18% of them non-productive. Typing coverage differed by locus: A, B, C, DRB1 and DQB1 were typed in roughly 620-630 donors, DQA1 in about 550, DPA1 in nearly 610, and DPB1 in 400 to 490. In a later analysis, previously published TCR beta repertoires from 550 to 750 donors were re-analyzed and high-resolution HLA genotyping was added so that TCR occurrence patterns could be studied. In the later analysis, no new phenotypic data were used to find candidate immune exposures; instead, reliance was placed on TCR beta sequences and their occurrence across donors. An earlier analysis of 587 of the donors used high-throughput TCR beta sequencing to judge whether each TCR beta V gene segment behaved as functional or pseudogenic. To predict cytomegalovirus infection status, the study combined high-throughput TCR immunosequencing, statistical association of individual TCRs with disease status, and machine learning. Four to six DR-DQ haplotypes were handled as single units for association and clustering because linkage in the cohort was strong. In addition to the first cohort of 666 subjects, a separate validation cohort of some 120 different subjects was used. The aim of the study was to test whether cataloging public T cell receptors could identify signatures of past pathogen exposure. Every repertoire in the discovery cohort had been generated on one and the same sequencing platform. Donor age, sex, ethnicity and CMV serostatus were collected together with the repertoire data. Class I and class II HLA loci were covered by the typing at four-digit resolution. In a later genetic analysis, genome-wide SNP genotypes for about 65% of the roughly 670 donors were used, and that subset was treated as a discovery cohort. Using immunosequencing, the study profiled T cell repertoires from 500 to 800 subjects and related those repertoires to cytomegalovirus serostatus. Approximately 300 gigabases of sequencing data and around 80 million unique TCR sequences made up an early release that covered 500 to 650 HLA-typed donors. The genetic ancestry cluster associated with self-reported Caucasian donors included over 80% of the roughly 400 genotyped donors.

Library generation was performed with the immunoSEQ multiplex PCR assay. The multiplex PCR relied on a mix of 60 forward primers for TCR Vbeta segments and 13 reverse primers for TCR Jbeta segments. The CDR3 region of rearranged TCR beta genes was amplified from genomic DNA by a multiplex PCR assay. Amplified TCR beta libraries were sequenced as 87-base-pair reads on the Illumina HiSeq System. As for the authors' bioinformatics: Across the 500 to 750 repertoires, a later analysis counted roughly 84 million unique TCR beta chains, 9 million to 14 million of which were shared by at least two donors. To remove PCR and sequencing errors, raw reads were error-corrected and collapsed into unique sequences using a nearest-neighbor algorithm that merged closely related sequences. V, D and J gene segments were assigned by aligning CDR3 sequences to IMGT reference sequences. For a sequence to be retained, at least a six-nucleotide match to both a V gene segment and a J gene segment was required. Rearrangements were classified as productive when the CDR3 lacked stop codons and remained in frame with V and J, and all other rearrangements were classified as non-productive. CDR3 was defined by IMGT convention, running from the second conserved V-encoded cysteine to the conserved J-encoded phenylalanine. Sequences without an unambiguous match to a single V gene segment were excluded from the earlier analysis of 587 of the donors. An earlier analysis of a few hundred of the donors called V segments functional above 56.7% productive rearrangements and segregating when the between-donor standard deviation exceeded 5%. To diagnose cytomegalovirus status from the catalog of TCR beta chain sequences, a statistical classification framework was built. A later analysis assigned V and J genes by comparing TCR nucleotide sequences with IMGT/GENE-DB human TR gene sequences. A later analysis assigned CDR3 sequences and most-parsimonious VDJ recombination scenarios with the TCRdist pipeline. A later analysis defined each TCR beta chain by its CDR3 amino acid sequence plus V-gene family, and excluded reads lacking a unique V-gene family. As a way to deal with suspected cross-contamination and a sequencing artifact, a later analysis dropped over 550 nucleotide sequences that were highly shared and had low generation probability. In a later analysis, a clonal expansion index was calculated for each public chain from normalized within-repertoire ranks of inferred template counts. Generation probabilities in a later analysis came from a VDJ recombination model fitted to out-of-frame rearrangements, and those results were checked against IGoR. In a later analysis, TCR-TCR, TCR-HLA and TCR-CMV co-occurrence was scored with hypergeometric tests, and a repertoire-size bias correction was applied to TCR pairs. A later analysis estimated false discovery rates by permuting HLA or CMV assignments 20 times. In a later analysis, co-occurring TCRs were grouped using DBSCAN, and TCRdist sequence similarity was added for clustering within HLA-allele-positive subsets. For co-occurrence clustering, repertoires with fewer than 30,000 or more than 120,000 public chains were excluded, along with roughly five repertoires with anomalous nucleotide sharing. This immuneACCESS table, as held by TCRdb, lists in-frame sequences with V and J called but not all clones. Of the missing ones, under half trace to an unresolved V gene in checked studies; the others have no known cause. That table is the source of V, J and clone size, and D and trimming were worked out from the DNA. The sample profile shows 160,000 or so clones; around 80% of them were found once. The ten top clones hold around 2.6% of the sample.

The cohort was made up of roughly 670 healthy bone marrow donors. At the time of sampling, every cohort member was nominally healthy, though immune exposures that went unrecorded were likely present. The donor tested CMV seronegative, placing the donor among the 350 or so seronegative members of the cohort. Every donor gave a peripheral blood sample, and the peripheral blood mononuclear cells from that sample were used for TCR beta sequencing. The Qiagen DNeasy Blood Extraction Kit was used to extract genomic DNA from the blood cell samples. On the study overall, not on this receptor specifically: The authors suggested that the approach could potentially be generalized to other disease states and immunological phenotypes. Some 16 rarely observed V segments, including chromosome 9 orphons, were excluded from the earlier analysis of almost 600 of the donors because counts were too low. Compared with equally common non-associated chains, HLA-associated TCR beta chains in a later analysis were more clonally expanded and had lower generation probabilities. In a later analysis, TCR association rates were found to vary across HLA loci, with the most associated TCRs seen for DRB1 alleles and the fewest for HLA-C alleles. The presence/absence analyses assumed that sequencing depth was roughly uniform across donors, and that assumption may not be true. In a later analysis, 16,951 TCR beta sequences were associated with specific HLA alleles at a false discovery rate of 0.05. In a later analysis, most CMV-associated TCR beta chains were found to appear HLA-restricted, with HLA associations seemingly driven largely by CMV exposure. The study listed 164 TCR beta chains as associated with cytomegalovirus. An association between a missense DCLRE1C variant and V-gene and J-gene trimming of TCR beta chains was found in a later genetic analysis and replicated in an independent cohort. A further reported finding was that TCR beta sequences accurately predicted the HLA-A and HLA-B alleles for most subjects in the first cohort. In both the original and validation cohorts, the classifier was reported to diagnose cytomegalovirus status with high specificity and sensitivity. Correlated functional status among segregating V segments might reflect linkage disequilibrium, but an unknown experimental factor could not be ruled out. According to a later genetic analysis, donors in an Asian-associated ancestry cluster had fewer N-insertions in productive TCRs than the roughly 700-donor mean. Most TCR sequences were observed very rarely across donors, whereas some public TCRs were present in many individuals. Some IMGT-functional V segments, including TRBV6-2 and TRBV6-3, could not be distinguished by the 87-base-pair reads and were therefore excluded. Strong co-occurrence of HLA alleles, especially DR and DQ, made assigning TCR associations to individual alleles difficult. In vitro tests confirmed that a few of the cytomegalovirus-associated TCR beta chains recognize cytomegalovirus antigens. Because some donors lacked HLA typing at each locus, the association tests relied only on the typed subset. An earlier analysis of 587 of the donors showed that most TCR beta V segments appeared in productive rearrangements either about 87% or about 30% of the time, which broadly matched IMGT annotations. A later analysis reported that several top co-occurrence clusters appeared linked to parvovirus B19, influenza, CMV and Epstein-Barr virus. The sequencing pipeline was judged likely to have produced a cluster of highly shared sequence variants as a technical artifact. In this cohort, only TCR beta chains were sequenced, and detectable features were limited by the absence of alpha or paired-chain data. The only immune exposure information available for the cohort was CMV serostatus.

The CDR1 and CDR2 encoded by the germline V gene are SGHTA and FQGNSA. V is cut by 11 bases and J by 0 bases, and the space between the germline ends is 11 bases. Counted from cysteine to phenylalanine, this CDR3 has 13 amino acids. The CDR3 DNA has 39 bases and is translated from base 1. Notes on this clone: Its antigen target is currently unknown. It has no much larger one-base neighbor in the sample; base qualities were not kept.

The chain was built from TRBV7-2 and TRBJ1-3, with a tentative D gene TRBD1 over 5 matching bases. The TCR was taken from a female donor in good health and CMV-seronegative. What was sequenced was PBMCs. The bases are TGTGCCTCCGGACACCCCTCTGGAAACACCATATATTTT. This encodes CASGHPSGNTIYF.